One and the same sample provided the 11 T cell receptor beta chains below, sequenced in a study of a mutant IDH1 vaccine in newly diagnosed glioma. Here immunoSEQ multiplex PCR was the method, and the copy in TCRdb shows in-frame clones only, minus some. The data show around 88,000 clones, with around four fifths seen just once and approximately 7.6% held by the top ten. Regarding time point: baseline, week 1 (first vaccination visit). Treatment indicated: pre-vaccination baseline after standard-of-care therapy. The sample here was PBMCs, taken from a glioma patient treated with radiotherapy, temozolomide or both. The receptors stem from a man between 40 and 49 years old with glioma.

The CDR3 sequence is CASSVTRTYEQYF. CDR3 coding DNA: TGTGCCAGCAGCGTGACAAGGACCTACGAGCAGTACTTC. The chain couples TRBV5-4 to TRBJ2-7; no firm D call. The CDR3 has 13 amino acids. Germline values: CDR1 SGHNT, CDR2 YYREEE (reference sequence). Between the trimmed V and J ends, which lost 4 bases and 2 bases, there was a span of 10 bases.

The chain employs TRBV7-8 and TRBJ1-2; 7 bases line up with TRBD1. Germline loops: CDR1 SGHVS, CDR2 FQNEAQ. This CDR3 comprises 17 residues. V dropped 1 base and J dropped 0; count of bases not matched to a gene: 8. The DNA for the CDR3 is TGTGCCAGCAGCTTAGGGCGAAGACAGGGATCTAACTATGGCTACACCTTC. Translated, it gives CASSLGRRQGSNYGYTF.

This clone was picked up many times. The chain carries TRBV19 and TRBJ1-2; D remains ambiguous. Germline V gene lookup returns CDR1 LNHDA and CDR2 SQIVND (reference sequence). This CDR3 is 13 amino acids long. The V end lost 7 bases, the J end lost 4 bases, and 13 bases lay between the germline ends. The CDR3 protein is CASTGQHFYGYTF. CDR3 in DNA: TGTGCCAGTACCGGGCAGCACTTCTATGGCTACACCTTC.

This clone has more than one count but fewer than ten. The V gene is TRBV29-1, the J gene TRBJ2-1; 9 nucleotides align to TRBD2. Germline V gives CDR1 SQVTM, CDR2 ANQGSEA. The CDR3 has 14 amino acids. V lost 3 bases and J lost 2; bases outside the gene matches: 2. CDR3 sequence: CSVDPSGTYNEQFF. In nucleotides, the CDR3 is TGCAGCGTTGACCCTAGCGGGACCTACAATGAGCAGTTCTTC.

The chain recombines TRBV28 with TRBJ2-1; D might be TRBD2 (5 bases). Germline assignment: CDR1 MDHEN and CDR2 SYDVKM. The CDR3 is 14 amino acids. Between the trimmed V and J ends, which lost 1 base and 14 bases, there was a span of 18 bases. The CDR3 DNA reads TGTGCCAGCAGTTTATCCGGGGATAGTTTAGTGGAGTTCTTC. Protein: CASSLSGDSLVEFF.

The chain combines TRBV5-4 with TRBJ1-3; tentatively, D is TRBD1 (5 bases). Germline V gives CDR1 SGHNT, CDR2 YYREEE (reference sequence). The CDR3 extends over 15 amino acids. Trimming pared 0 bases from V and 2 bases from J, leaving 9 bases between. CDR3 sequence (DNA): TGTGCCAGCAGCTTGGGGGGGACTACTGGAAACACCATATATTTT. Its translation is CASSLGGTTGNTIYF.

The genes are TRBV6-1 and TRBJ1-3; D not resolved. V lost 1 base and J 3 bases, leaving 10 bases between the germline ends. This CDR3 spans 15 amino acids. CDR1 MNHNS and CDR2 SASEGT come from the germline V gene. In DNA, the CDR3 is TGTGCCAGCAGTGAAGAACTAGGAGGTGGAAACACCATATATTTT. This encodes CASSEELGGGNTIYF.

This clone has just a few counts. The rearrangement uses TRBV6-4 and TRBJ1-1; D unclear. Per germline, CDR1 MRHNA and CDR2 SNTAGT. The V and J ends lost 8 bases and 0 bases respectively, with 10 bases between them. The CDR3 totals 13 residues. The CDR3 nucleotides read TGTGCCAGCTCACGGGCCATGAACACTGAAGCTTTCTTT. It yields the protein CASSRAMNTEAFF.

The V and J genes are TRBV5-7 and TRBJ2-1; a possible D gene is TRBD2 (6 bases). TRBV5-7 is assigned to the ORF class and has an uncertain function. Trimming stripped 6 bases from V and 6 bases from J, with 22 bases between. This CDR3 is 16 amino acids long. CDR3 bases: TGTGCCAGCAACCCACCTCTGGAGGGAGCGGGCAATGAGCAGTTCTTC. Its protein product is CASNPPLEGAGNEQFF.

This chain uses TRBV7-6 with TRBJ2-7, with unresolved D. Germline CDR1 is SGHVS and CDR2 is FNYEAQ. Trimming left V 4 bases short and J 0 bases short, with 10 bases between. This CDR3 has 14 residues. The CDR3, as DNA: TGTGCCAGCAGCTGGACGGGTAGCTCCTACGAGCAGTACTTC. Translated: CASSWTGSSYEQYF. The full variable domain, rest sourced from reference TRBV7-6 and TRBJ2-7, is GAGVSQSPRYKVTKRGQDVALRCDPISGHVSLYWYRQALGQGPEFLTYFNYEAQQDKSGLPNDRFSAERPEGSISTLTIQRTEQRDSAMYRCASSWTGSSYEQYFGPGTRLTVT.

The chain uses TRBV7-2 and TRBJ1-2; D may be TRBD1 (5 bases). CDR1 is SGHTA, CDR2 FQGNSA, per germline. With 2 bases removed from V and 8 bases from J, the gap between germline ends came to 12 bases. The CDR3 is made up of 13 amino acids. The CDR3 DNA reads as TGTGCCAGCAGCTTATTCACAGGCGGAGGCTACACCTTC. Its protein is CASSLFTGGGYTF.